Listed below are T cell receptor beta chains from one sample, sequenced in a study of identical twins. TCRdb recomputed calls from the 5' RACE reads with MiXCR, one row per CDR3 protein. This table holds about 530,000 distinct CDR3 sequences, approximately 20% found once. These same data were also listed under a study on yellow fever vaccine responses in identical twins.

The sample comprised CD4+ T cells sorted from blood. All receptors come from a young woman in good health. The CDR3 runs from the conserved cysteine through the conserved F or W. D genes are given only for firm matches. Part of the rows lack a size; the others show once, few, many or a class for expanded clones.

clone_size: few
d_call: .
v_call: TRBV20-1
j_call: TRBJ2-3
cdr3_nt: TGCAGTGCTAGAGATCAGAAAATCCGGGGGTCAGATACGCAGTATTTT
cdr3_aa: CSARDQKIRGSDTQYF

clone_size: .
d_call: .
v_call: TRBV5-1
j_call: TRBJ2-3
cdr3_nt: TGCGCCAGCACCCCTGAGGGTGGCTACACAGATACGCAGTATTTT
cdr3_aa: CASTPEGGYTDTQYF

clone_size: few
d_call: TRBD1
v_call: TRBV5-1
j_call: TRBJ1-4
cdr3_nt: TGCGCCAGCAGCTCGCGGACAGGGGGCGATGAAAAACTGTTTTTT
cdr3_aa: CASSSRTGGDEKLFF

clone_size: .
d_call: .
v_call: TRBV10-3
j_call: TRBJ2-1
cdr3_nt: TGTGCCATCAGTTTAGTTAGGAATGAGCAGTTCTTC
cdr3_aa: CAISLVRNEQFF

clone_size: .
d_call: TRBD2
v_call: TRBV4-2
j_call: TRBJ2-3
cdr3_nt: TGTGCCAGCAGCAGGACTAGCGGGTTCACAGATACGCAGTATTTT
cdr3_aa: CASSRTSGFTDTQYF

clone_size: .
d_call: .
v_call: TRBV10-3
j_call: TRBJ2-1
cdr3_nt: TGTGCCATCAGTGAGTCGATCTTGCCGGGATCTCTTAATGAGCAGTTCTTC
cdr3_aa: CAISESILPGSLNEQFF

clone_size: .
d_call: .
v_call: TRBV7-9
j_call: TRBJ2-4
cdr3_nt: TGTGCCAGCAGCTTAGAAGTAGGGCCAAACATTCAGTACTTC
cdr3_aa: CASSLEVGPNIQYF

clone_size: .
d_call: .
v_call: TRBV3-1
j_call: TRBJ2-2
cdr3_nt: TGTGCCAGCAGCCAAGGTTTCGGGAGTGGCGGGGAGCTGTTTTTT
cdr3_aa: CASSQGFGSGGELFF

clone_size: .
d_call: .
v_call: TRBV19
j_call: TRBJ2-1
cdr3_nt: TGTGCCAGCGGAGCTGAGCAGTTCTTC
cdr3_aa: CASGAEQFF

clone_size: many
d_call: .
v_call: TRBV27
j_call: TRBJ2-1
cdr3_nt: TGTGCCAGCAGAGGCGGGATCTATGAGCAGTTCTTC
cdr3_aa: CASRGGIYEQFF

clone_size: few
d_call: TRBD1
v_call: TRBV29-1
j_call: TRBJ1-6
cdr3_nt: TGCAGCGTGGCCACCGGGACAGGCGGTTCACCCCTCCACTTT
cdr3_aa: CSVATGTGGSPLHF

clone_size: few
d_call: TRBD1
v_call: TRBV5-1
j_call: TRBJ1-4
cdr3_nt: TGCGCCAGCAGCGTGGGACAGACAACTAATGAAAAACTGTTTTTT
cdr3_aa: CASSVGQTTNEKLFF

clone_size: .
d_call: TRBD2
v_call: TRBV20-1
j_call: TRBJ2-1
cdr3_nt: TGCAGTGCTAGCCTAGGGACTAGCGGGAGAAATGAGCAGTTCTTC
cdr3_aa: CSASLGTSGRNEQFF